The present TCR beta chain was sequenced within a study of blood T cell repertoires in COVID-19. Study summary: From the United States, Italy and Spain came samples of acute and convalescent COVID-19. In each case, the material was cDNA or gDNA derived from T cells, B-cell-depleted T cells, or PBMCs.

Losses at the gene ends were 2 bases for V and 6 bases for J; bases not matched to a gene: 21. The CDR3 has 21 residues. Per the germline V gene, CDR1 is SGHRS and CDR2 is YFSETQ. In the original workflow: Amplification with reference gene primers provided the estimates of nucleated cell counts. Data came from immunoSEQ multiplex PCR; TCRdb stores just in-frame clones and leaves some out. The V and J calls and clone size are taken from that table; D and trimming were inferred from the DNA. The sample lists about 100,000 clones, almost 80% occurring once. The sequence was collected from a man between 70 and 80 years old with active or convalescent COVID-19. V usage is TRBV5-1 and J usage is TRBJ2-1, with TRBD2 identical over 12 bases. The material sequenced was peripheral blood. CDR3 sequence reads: CASSLPNTSSGRAFQSNEQFF. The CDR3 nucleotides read TGCGCCAGCAGCTTACCCAATACGTCTAGCGGGAGGGCCTTTCAATCCAATGAGCAGTTCTTC.